This TCR beta chain was identified during a study of T cells in Graves' hyperthyroidism and ophthalmopathy. General observations from the study: Ophthalmopathy was model-predicted a median about 6 months pre-onset. Most expanded thyroid clonotypes above 0.001 recurred in blood.

At least ten counts were recorded for this clonotype. Its antigen is not identified. Those patients with uncontrolled infection, other autoimmune disease, pregnancy or lactation were excluded. Each 10 ml fresh peripheral blood draw supplied the PBMCs. Template material for amplifying TCR beta CDR3 regions consisted of RNA transcripts. The HTBI set primed first-round TCR CDR3 RT-PCR. Each CDR3 protein is one row after TCRdb ran MiXCR on the multiplex PCR reads. This table has 530,000 or so distinct CDR3 sequences, roughly a quarter appearing once. Per the germline V gene, CDR1 is SEHNR and CDR2 is FQNEAQ (reference sequence). V lost 5 bases, J lost 4 bases, and 12 bases lay in between. This CDR3 has 14 residues.

Sequencing used blood. V gene TRBV7-9 combines with J gene TRBJ1-5, with D unresolved. The source is a woman aged 25 to 39 with Graves' ophthalmopathy. DNA of the CDR3: TGTGCCAGCAGCCTCGGTTGGGGTAATCAGCCCCAGCATTTT. Translation: CASSLGWGNQPQHF. The whole variable domain, remainder taken from reference TRBV7-9 and TRBJ1-5, is DTGVSQNPRHKITKRGQNVTFRCDPISEHNRLYWYRQTLGQGPEFLTYFQNEAQLEKSRLLSDRFSAERPKGSFSTLEIQRTEQGDSAMYLCASSLGWGNQPQHFGDGTRLSIL.